A single sample gave rise to the 18 T cell receptor beta chains below, sequenced in a study of T cell responses to AZD1222 COVID-19 vaccine. Assay: immunoSEQ multiplex PCR; the TCRdb copy retains only in-frame clones and omits some. The table records more than 85,000 clones, about 89% of them present only once. The sequenced sample was peripheral blood, obtained on day 0 of AZD1222 vaccination. The receptors shown here come from an adult in good health.

The chain employs TRBV6-5 and TRBJ1-3; D ambiguous. Looked up from germline, CDR1 is MNHEY and CDR2 is SVGAGI. The CDR3 contains 15 residues. The V and J ends lost 7 bases and 0 bases respectively, with 13 bases between them. The CDR3 nucleotides read TGTGCCAGCAAATCGGTCCACTTCTCTGGAAACACCATATATTTT. This sequence encodes CASKSVHFSGNTIYF.

V and J are TRBV9 and TRBJ2-3; no firm D call. Trimming cost V 5 bases and J 1 base, with 14 bases left between them. The CDR3 extends over 15 amino acids. Per germline, CDR1 SGDLS and CDR2 YYNGEE. CDR3 nucleotide sequence: TGTGCCAGCAGACCGGTTAGTCATGGCACAGATACGCAGTATTTT. Its protein is CASRPVSHGTDTQYF.

This clone was seen a few times. This chain connects TRBV5-8 to TRBJ1-4; D is unclear. The V gene's germline CDR1 is SGHTS and CDR2 YDEGEE. The CDR3 has 13 amino acids. The germline V and J ends were trimmed by 4 bases and 7 bases, with 11 bases remaining between them. The CDR3 DNA is TGTGCCAGCAGCGTGTCGGGGTCTGAAAAACTGTTTTTT. It translates to CASSVSGSEKLFF.

The chain joins TRBV6-6 to TRBJ1-4; D is unclear. Germline lookup yields CDR1 MNHNY and CDR2 SVGAGI (reference sequence). The CDR3 has 15 amino acids. V gave up 5 bases and J gave up 4 bases, with 14 bases separating them. The CDR3 DNA is TGTGCCAGCAGTCCCCCGGGTGAGGTTAATGAAAAACTGTTTTTT. The encoded protein is CASSPPGEVNEKLFF.

The chain has TRBV6-5 and TRBJ2-7; D might be TRBD1 (6 bases). Germline CDR1 reads MNHEY; CDR2 reads SVGAGI. CDR3 length equals 12 residues. V lost 6 bases to trimming and J lost 3 bases, with 9 bases between them. The CDR3 DNA sequence: TGTGCCAGCAGGGACAGCCACTACGAGCAGTACTTC. It specifies CASRDSHYEQYF.

V usage is TRBV9 and J usage is TRBJ2-3; D is unclear. This CDR3 is built from 14 residues. The germline CDR1 and CDR2 sequences are SGDLS and YYNGEE. Trimming left V 0 bases short and J 1 base short, with 6 bases between. CDR3 coding DNA: TGTGCCAGCAGCGTAGCCAGCGGCACAGATACGCAGTATTTT. Amino acid sequence: CASSVASGTDTQYF.

This clone was recorded only once. The chain has TRBV13 and TRBJ1-5; maybe TRBD1 (5 bases). V lost 11 bases and J lost 2, with 16 bases in between. The CDR3 has 14 residues. Germline V CDR1 and CDR2: PRHDT, FYEKMQ (reference sequence). The CDR3: CAVGPRDGNQPQHF. CDR3 in DNA: TGTGCCGTGGGGCCCCGGGACGGCAATCAGCCCCAGCATTTT.

The chain combines TRBV5-1 with TRBJ2-1; 16 bases map to TRBD2. The V segment lost 0 bases and the J segment 13 bases; nucleotides outside the gene matches: 4. CDR1 and CDR2 from the germline V gene are SGHRS and YFSETQ. The CDR3 has 15 amino acids. CDR3 amino acids: CASSLGGTSGRAQFF. For the CDR3, the DNA is TGCGCCAGCAGCTTGGGAGGGACTAGCGGGAGGGCACAGTTCTTC.

This chain links TRBV29-1 with TRBJ1-2; unclear D gene. Per germline, CDR1 SQVTM and CDR2 ANQGSEA. The CDR3 spans 13 residues. Trimming took 7 bases from V and 7 from J, leaving 19 bases between them. As DNA, the CDR3 is TGCAGCGGCCTTGATTGGTCTAGGTCTGGCTACACCTTC. Translation: CSGLDWSRSGYTF.

This chain joins TRBV19 and TRBJ2-3; D gene uncertain. This CDR3 region has 13 residues. Germline values: CDR1 LNHDA, CDR2 SQIVND (reference sequence). V was cut by 10 bases and J by 2 bases, with 13 bases left in between. The CDR3 here is CATKELPTDTQYF. CDR3 coding DNA: TGTGCCACTAAGGAGCTGCCCACAGATACGCAGTATTTT.

On this clone itself: The same CDR3 is also encoded by other DNA sequences in this sample. J is TRBJ2-7 and V is TRBV29-1, with D hard to call. Per germline, CDR1 SQVTM and CDR2 ANQGSEA. The CDR3 spans 11 residues. V was trimmed by 0 bases and J by 0 bases, leaving 0 bases between them. The CDR3 reads CSVEDSYEQYF. In DNA form, the CDR3 reads TGCAGCGTTGAAGACTCCTACGAGCAGTACTTC.

The chain employs TRBV19 and TRBJ2-6, with 7 nucleotides matching TRBD2. Trimming took 7 bases from V and 1 from J; bases not matched to a gene: 7. The CDR3 length is 16 residues. Germline V gene lookup returns CDR1 LNHDA and CDR2 SQIVND (reference sequence). The CDR3, as DNA: TGTGCCAGTATGTTAGGGAGGGTTTCTGGGGCCAACGTCCTGACTTTC. Translation gives CASMLGRVSGANVLTF.

This sequence joins TRBV3-1 (or the pseudogene TRBV3-2) and TRBJ2-7; a possible D gene is TRBD2 (5 bases). CDR1 and CDR2 (germline): LGHDT, YNNKEL (reference sequence). Trimming removed 4 bases from V and 3 bases from J, with 7 bases in between. The CDR3 length is 12 residues. The DNA of the CDR3 is TGTGCCAGCAGCCCTCGGGGCTACGAGCAGTACTTC. Its translation: CASSPRGYEQYF.

The rearrangement uses TRBV7-8 and TRBJ1-1; possibly TRBD1 for D (5 bases). Germline V CDR1 and CDR2: SGHVS, FQNEAQ. This CDR3 spans 15 amino acids. The V gene lost 5 bases and the J gene lost 0 bases, with 13 bases spanning the gap. The CDR3 nucleotides read TGTGCCAGCAGCCGAGGGGCAGGGATGAACACTGAAGCTTTCTTT. Translating gives CASSRGAGMNTEAFF.

V gene TRBV4-1 combines with J gene TRBJ2-5, with 10 bases aligning to TRBD2. This CDR3 is 16 amino acids long. The germline CDR1 and CDR2 sequences are MGHRA and YSYEKL. Unmatched junction bases numbered 12, after V lost 6 bases and J lost 5 bases. This chain's CDR3 is CASRTGLADLGETQYF. CDR3 DNA: TGCGCCAGCAGAACAGGACTAGCGGACCTTGGGGAGACCCAGTACTTC.

The rearrangement uses TRBV27 and TRBJ1-1; the D gene is possibly TRBD1 (5 bases). The germline V gene encodes CDR1 MNHEY and CDR2 SMNVEV (reference sequence). The CDR3 length is 13 residues. V lost 6 bases, J lost 5 bases, and 13 bases lay in between. This chain's CDR3 is CASSPRGWTEAFF. CDR3 in DNA: TGTGCCAGCAGCCCCCGGGGGTGGACTGAAGCTTTCTTT.

This sequence joins TRBV6-1 and TRBJ2-7; no firm D call. This CDR3 region has 10 residues. Germline V gene lookup returns CDR1 MNHNS and CDR2 SASEGT. V lost 3 bases to trimming and J lost 4 bases, with 1 base between them. In DNA, the CDR3 is TGTGCCAGCAGTGAGTACGAGCAGTACTTC. As protein: CASSEYEQYF.

CDR3 sequence reads: CASSQVGGNTIYF. CDR3 DNA: TGTGCCAGCAGCCAAGTCGGAGGAAACACCATATATTTT. V gene TRBV3-1 (or the pseudogene TRBV3-2) combines with J gene TRBJ1-3; D is ambiguous. From germline, CDR1 is LGHDT and CDR2 YNNKEL (reference sequence). The CDR3 length is 13 residues. The V end was cut by 1 base, the J end by 4 bases, with 5 bases between.